This T cell receptor beta chain was identified in a study of identical twins. Study-level findings and limits: Without tracking the same donors, conclusions rested on cross-sectional statistical analysis. Some out-of-frame alpha sequences were shared by twins, and these showed excess low generation probability.

This clonotype was observed many times. Its antigen is undetermined. The CDR3 has 14 amino acids. V lost 4 bases to trimming and J lost 6 bases, with 16 bases between them. Germline values: CDR1 SGDLS, CDR2 YYNGEE. Template switching added a universal primer site; cDNA carried unique molecular identifiers. Each CDR3 protein is one row after TCRdb ran MiXCR on the 5' RACE reads. The sample lists about 290,000 distinct CDR3 sequences, roughly 9.7% occurring once. The data also belong to a second study, concerning yellow fever vaccine responses in identical twins.

The sample taken for sequencing was CD8+ T cells sorted from blood. The clonotype comes from a young woman in good health. V usage is TRBV9 and J usage is TRBJ1-1; D remains ambiguous. CDR3 amino acids: CASSPWTSGAEAFF. The CDR3 DNA sequence: TGTGCCAGCAGCCCCTGGACCTCGGGTGCTGAAGCTTTCTTT.